What follows are 29 T cell receptor beta chains derived from one specimen sequenced in a study of blood T cell repertoires in COVID-19. Sequencing used immunoSEQ multiplex PCR; TCRdb keeps in-frame clones, though not all of them. The table lists under 200,000 clones, 80% to 90% of them singletons. Sample: peripheral blood. The receptors here all came from a middle-aged man who had recovered from COVID-19.

V and J are TRBV19 and TRBJ2-2; 9 bases match TRBD2. Trimming removed 6 bases from V and 4 bases from J; junction bases left unmatched: 6. Looked up from germline, CDR1 is LNHDA and CDR2 is SQIVND (reference sequence). This CDR3 region has 15 residues. The CDR3 nucleotides are TGTGCCAGTAGAGAAGGAGCGGGAGGCACCGGGGAGCTGTTTTTT. It is translated as CASREGAGGTGELFF.

This chain joins TRBV14 and TRBJ2-3; TRBD1 is a possible D gene (5 bases). V dropped 0 bases and J dropped 4 bases, with 23 bases sitting between them. Germline lookup yields CDR1 SGHDN and CDR2 FVKESK. This CDR3 comprises 19 residues. The CDR3: CASSQDLRQIPLRADTQYF. The CDR3 nucleotides read TGTGCCAGCAGCCAAGATTTAAGACAGATCCCCCTCCGAGCAGATACGCAGTATTTT.

The chain links TRBV2 to TRBJ1-1, with 8 positions matching TRBD1. CDR3 size: 15 residues. V was clipped by 4 bases and J by 0 bases; unmatched bases: 4. Germline assignment: CDR1 SNHLY and CDR2 FYNNEI. The CDR3 spells CASSVTDRVNTEAFF. The CDR3 bases are TGTGCCAGCAGTGTGACGGACAGGGTGAACACTGAAGCTTTCTTT.

The gene calls are TRBV10-3 and TRBJ2-2; no clear D gene. Trimming removed 0 bases from V and 1 base from J, with 6 bases in between. This CDR3 is 15 amino acids long. Germline values: CDR1 ENHRY, CDR2 SYGVKD. CDR3 sequence reads: CAISESKQNTGELFF. In DNA form, the CDR3 reads TGTGCCATCAGTGAGTCGAAACAGAACACCGGGGAGCTGTTTTTT.

The chain uses TRBV9 and TRBJ2-1, with 11 bases matching TRBD2. The CDR3 is 16 residues long. CDR1 and CDR2 from the germline V gene are SGDLS and YYNGEE. The trim removed 3 bases at V and 3 bases at J, leaving 5 bases unmatched. The CDR3 region is CASSAQGLAVYNEQFF. CDR3 sequence (DNA): TGTGCCAGCAGCGCCCAGGGACTAGCGGTCTACAATGAGCAGTTCTTC.

The chain recombines TRBV9 with TRBJ2-1, with D perhaps matching TRBD2 (6 bases). Germline V gene data show CDR1 as SGDLS and CDR2 as YYNGEE. V was clipped by 0 bases and J by 7 bases, with 11 bases between them. The CDR3 has 14 residues. CDR3 amino acids: CASSVAAGLNEQFF. In DNA form, the CDR3 reads TGTGCCAGCAGCGTAGCTGCGGGGTTGAATGAGCAGTTCTTC.

This clone is medium-sized by share. V is TRBV28 and J is TRBJ2-1, with TRBD2 matching over 9 bases. Germline CDR1 reads MDHEN; CDR2 reads SYDVKM. The CDR3 has 13 residues. The junction had 5 bases not matched to a gene; V was cut back by 10 bases and J by 4 bases. CDR3 in amino acids: CAMRREGYNEQFF. In DNA, the CDR3 is TGTGCCATGCGGCGGGAGGGATACAATGAGCAGTTCTTC.

The genes are TRBV3-1 (or the pseudogene TRBV3-2) and TRBJ2-3; D may be TRBD1 (6 bases). The CDR3 runs 13 residues. Trimming left V 3 bases short and J 5 bases short, with 9 bases between. Germline loops: CDR1 LGHDT, CDR2 YNNKEL (reference sequence). The CDR3 loop reads CASSHLTGDTQYF. The CDR3 nucleotides read TGTGCCAGCAGCCACTTGACAGGAGATACGCAGTATTTT.

The chain uses TRBV19 and TRBJ2-3; D ambiguous. This CDR3 spans 17 amino acids. Trimming left V 6 bases short and J 0 bases short, with 19 bases between. Germline V gives CDR1 LNHDA, CDR2 SQIVND (reference sequence). The CDR3 is CASSLTLTVLSTDTQYF. The CDR3 bases are TGTGCCAGTAGCCTCACCTTAACAGTCCTTAGCACAGATACGCAGTATTTT.

The V call is TRBV4-1, the J call TRBJ2-7, with 8 positions matching TRBD2. This CDR3 is built from 15 residues. V gave up 1 base and J gave up 0 bases; unmatched junction bases: 2. Germline V gene data show CDR1 as MGHRA and CDR2 as YSYEKL. The CDR3 sequence: CASSQASGSSYEQYF. CDR3 bases: TGCGCCAGCAGCCAAGCCAGCGGGAGCTCCTACGAGCAGTACTTC.

The genes are TRBV7-9 and TRBJ1-5; 10 bases match TRBD1. After removal of 5 bases from V and 1 base from J, the junction contained 8 bases not matched to a gene. The CDR3 contains 17 residues. Germline loops: CDR1 SEHNR, CDR2 FQNEAQ (reference sequence). The CDR3 loop reads CASSRGQGGVSNQPQHF. The DNA for the CDR3 is TGTGCCAGCAGCCGTGGACAGGGGGGAGTAAGCAATCAGCCCCAGCATTTT. The full variable domain, rest sourced from reference TRBV7-9 and TRBJ1-5, is DTGVSQNPRHKITKRGQNVTFRCDPISEHNRLYWYRQTLGQGPEFLTYFQNEAQLEKSRLLSDRFSAERPKGSFSTLEIQRTEQGDSAMYLCASSRGQGGVSNQPQHFGDGTRLSIL.

The V and J genes are TRBV10-3 and TRBJ2-2, with a possible D match to TRBD1 (6 bases). The CDR3 consists of 15 residues. The germline gives CDR1 ENHRY, CDR2 SYGVKD. V gave up 1 base and J gave up 4 bases, with 10 bases separating them. Here the CDR3 reads CAISEYTTGTGELFF. In nucleotides, the CDR3 is TGTGCCATCAGTGAGTACACGACAGGCACCGGGGAGCTGTTTTTT.

The chain's CDR3 is CASSSSGTPVNGQYF. DNA for the CDR3: TGTGCCAGCAGTTCCTCCGGGACACCGGTTAACGGGCAGTACTTC. This chain uses TRBV28 with TRBJ2-7; possibly TRBD1 for D (6 bases). Trimming took off 4 bases at V and 9 bases at J, with 22 bases between the two ends. Germline CDR1 and CDR2: MDHEN and SYDVKM. The CDR3 consists of 15 residues.

This clone was counted between two and nine times. The rearrangement joins TRBV19 to TRBJ2-5, with D possibly being TRBD1 (6 bases). Per the germline V gene, CDR1 is LNHDA and CDR2 is SQIVND (reference sequence). Trimming removed 3 bases from V and 9 bases from J, with 14 bases in between. CDR3 length equals 13 residues. The CDR3 loop is CASSITDPGAQYF. The CDR3 nucleotides read TGTGCCAGTAGTATTACTGACCCAGGGGCCCAGTACTTC.

The chain uses TRBV6-4 and TRBJ2-2; tentative D call: TRBD2 (6 bases). The ends were cut back, 6 bases at V and 0 bases at J, with 14 bases in the middle. The CDR3 is made up of 16 amino acids. Germline values: CDR1 MRHNA, CDR2 SNTAGT. The CDR3 DNA follows: TGTGCCAGCAGCCCTGGGGGAGGACCGAACACCGGGGAGCTGTTTTTT. Amino acids: CASSPGGGPNTGELFF.

The chain combines TRBV7-9 with TRBJ2-2; 9 bases map to TRBD1. Germline V lookup: CDR1 SEHNR, CDR2 FQNEAQ (reference sequence). The CDR3 runs to 13 residues. The V segment lost 9 bases and the J segment 6 bases; nucleotides outside the gene matches: 5. In DNA, the CDR3 is TGTGCCAGGTTGGACAGGGGATCCGGGGAGCTGTTTTTT. Translation: CARLDRGSGELFF.

The chain couples TRBV28 to TRBJ1-6; 7 bases agree with TRBD1. The CDR3 spans 14 residues. The germline V gene encodes CDR1 MDHEN and CDR2 SYDVKM. J gave up 9 bases and V 6 bases, and 8 bases lay outside the gene matches. This chain's CDR3 is CASRTGPGGSPLHF. The DNA for the CDR3 is TGTGCCAGCAGGACAGGGCCCGGCGGTTCACCCCTCCACTTT.

This clone was picked up one time. The V and J genes are TRBV21-1 and TRBJ2-7; the table's D call, TRBD2, was not checked against the DNA. TRBV21-1 is given as a pseudogene. This CDR3 is 11 amino acids long. CDR3 amino acids: CASTQRDGRGF. In DNA form, the CDR3 reads TGTGCCAGCACCCAGAGGGACGGGCGGGGCTTC.

The chain employs TRBV6-5 and TRBJ1-2; 8 nucleotides agree with TRBD1. The length of the CDR3 is 13 residues. The ends lost 6 bases at V and 6 bases at J; junction bases unmatched: 6. From germline, CDR1 is MNHEY and CDR2 SVGAGI. The CDR3 spells CASRTAGGDGYTF. The CDR3 DNA sequence: TGTGCCAGCAGGACCGCAGGGGGCGATGGCTACACCTTC.

The rearrangement links TRBV4-1 to TRBJ1-3, with unresolved D. Germline values: CDR1 MGHRA, CDR2 YSYEKL. Trimming shortened V by 5 bases and J by 0 bases, and 11 bases separated the two germline ends. The CDR3 is 15 residues long. The CDR3 loop is CASSERLNSGNTIYF. Written as DNA, the CDR3 is TGCGCCAGCAGCGAAAGACTGAACTCTGGAAACACCATATATTTT.

The chain combines TRBV5-6 with TRBJ2-1; TRBD2 might be the D (5 bases). V was clipped by 0 bases and J by 9 bases, with 13 bases between them. The V gene's germline CDR1 is SGHDT and CDR2 YYEEEE. There are 14 residues in the CDR3. The CDR3 spells CASSLGGSGIEQFF. The DNA for the CDR3 is TGTGCCAGCAGCTTGGGAGGGAGTGGGATTGAGCAGTTCTTC.

This clone was counted between two and nine times. This chain links TRBV7-8 with TRBJ1-1; TRBD1 matches 8 bases. The CDR3 spans 14 residues. Trimming cost V 5 bases and J 6 bases; bases outside gene matches: 8. Germline-derived CDR1 and CDR2 are SGHVS and FQNEAQ. The CDR3 DNA is TGTGCCAGCAGCCCGACAGGGGTCTTCTCTGAAGCTTTCTTT. Amino acid sequence: CASSPTGVFSEAFF.

This sequence joins TRBV4-2 and TRBJ1-2; D is uncertain. Germline CDR1 is LGHNA and CDR2 is YNFKEQ. The CDR3 totals 14 residues. The V gene lost 4 bases and the J gene lost 4 bases, with 13 bases spanning the gap. Written as DNA, the CDR3 is TGTGCCAGCAGCCTAAGGGTGAGCGGCTATGGCTACACCTTC. Translated, it gives CASSLRVSGYGYTF.

The chain employs TRBV28 and TRBJ2-7, with TRBD2 matching over 9 bases. The CDR3 runs 15 residues. Germline V lookup: CDR1 MDHEN, CDR2 SYDVKM. The ends lost 6 bases at V and 2 bases at J; junction bases unmatched: 8. For the CDR3, the DNA is TGTGCCAGCAGCTCTAGCGGGATCCTAACCTACGAGCAGTACTTC. Its protein is CASSSSGILTYEQYF. Variable domain in full (rest from reference TRBV28 and TRBJ2-7): DVKVTQSSRYLVKRTGEKVFLECVQDMDHENMFWYRQDPGLGLRLIYFSYDVKMKEKGDIPEGYSVSREKKERFSLILESASTNQTSMYLCASSSSGILTYEQYFGPGTRLTVT.

The chain uses TRBV7-2 and TRBJ2-7; TRBD2 is a possible D gene (5 bases). CDR1 is SGHTA and CDR2 is FQGNSA in the germline V gene. The V and J ends lost 1 base and 1 base respectively, with 11 bases between them. The CDR3 spans 15 residues. CDR3 nucleotide sequence: TGTGCCAGCAGCTTAGGTGGCGGGCGGTCCTACGAGCAGTACTTC. The encoded protein is CASSLGGGRSYEQYF.

The gene calls are TRBV18 and TRBJ1-2; no firm D call. The ends were cut back, 3 bases at V and 4 bases at J, with 18 bases in the middle. This CDR3 comprises 16 residues. The germline CDR1 and CDR2 sequences are KGHSH and LQKENI. The CDR3 sequence is CASSPIPPGLSYGYTF. The CDR3 DNA follows: TGTGCCAGCTCACCGATCCCGCCAGGTCTCAGCTATGGCTACACCTTC.

The chain joins TRBV6-5 to TRBJ2-4, with 9 bases that match TRBD1. Germline CDR1 MNHEY, CDR2 SVGAGI. With V trimmed by 4 bases and J by 14 bases, 6 bases remained unmatched. The CDR3 loop spans 12 amino acids. This chain's CDR3 is CASSSRTGEKYF. The CDR3 DNA is TGTGCCAGCAGTTCCCGGACAGGGGAGAAGTACTTC.

This sequence joins TRBV7-8 and TRBJ1-5, with D hard to call. CDR1 and CDR2 from the germline V gene are SGHVS and FQNEAQ. The CDR3 has 16 residues. Between the trimmed V and J ends, which lost 2 bases and 0 bases, there was a span of 11 bases. Written as DNA, the CDR3 is TGTGCCAGCAGCTTAAGCGCGGGGAATAGCAATCAGCCCCAGCATTTT. Its protein product is CASSLSAGNSNQPQHF.

This clone was counted once. The junction departs from germline at one end; a sequencing error may be responsible. The rearrangement joins TRBV7-9 to TRBJ1-2; 7 nucleotides match TRBD1. Germline loops: CDR1 SEHNR, CDR2 FQNEAQ (reference sequence). This CDR3 comprises 14 residues. The chain's CDR3 is CASSFQGGNHGYTF. The CDR3 nucleotides read TGTGCCAGCAGCTTCCAGGGGGGTAACCATGGCTACACCTTC.